The clone carrying this T cell receptor (beta chain) was found a few times. What it binds is not known. The library was prepared for alpha chains; this beta chain is a stray read, so its frequency means little. Germline loops: CDR1 SGHVT, CDR2 SQSDAQ. The CDR3 contains 13 residues. V was clipped by 1 base and J by 3 bases, with 5 bases between them. This specimen comes from a study of spatial heterogeneity in lung cancer. At the level of the study: Strong correlation linked TCR transcript counts in tumor regions to a T cell module score derived from matched bulk RNA-seq. Across the raw uncorrected reads, a unique TCR and UMI combination was observed, on average, more than ten times. The study, taken as a whole, reports: It was found that expanded intratumoral alpha and beta TCR counts tracked tumor mutation counts.

Noted time point: sample taken at primary tumor resection. Samples were donated by 72 untreated early-stage non-small cell lung cancer patients. TCRdb reprocessed the 5' RACE reads via MiXCR and lists one record per CDR3 protein. Its listing shows roughly 92 distinct CDR3 sequences. The rearrangement joins TRBV7-4 to TRBJ2-3, with a tentative D call TRBD2 (5 bases). This clonotype was obtained from a female donor with early-stage non-small cell lung cancer. Sequencing was performed on lung tumor tissue, taken at surgery. Here the CDR3 DNA reads TGTGCCAGCAGCTTAGGAGGGACAGATACGCAGTATTTT. Protein product: CASSLGGTDTQYF.